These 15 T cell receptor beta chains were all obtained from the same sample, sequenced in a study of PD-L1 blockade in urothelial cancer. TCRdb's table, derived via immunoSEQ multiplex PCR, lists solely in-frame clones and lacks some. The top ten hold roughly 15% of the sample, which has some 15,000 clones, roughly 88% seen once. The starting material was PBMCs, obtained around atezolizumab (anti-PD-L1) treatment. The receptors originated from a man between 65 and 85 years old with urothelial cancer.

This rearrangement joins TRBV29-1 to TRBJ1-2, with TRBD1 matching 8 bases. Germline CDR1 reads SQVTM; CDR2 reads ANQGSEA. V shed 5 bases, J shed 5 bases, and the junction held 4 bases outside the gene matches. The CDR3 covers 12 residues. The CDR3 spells CSVTQGAYGYTF. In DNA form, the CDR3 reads TGCAGCGTTACCCAGGGGGCTTATGGCTACACCTTC.

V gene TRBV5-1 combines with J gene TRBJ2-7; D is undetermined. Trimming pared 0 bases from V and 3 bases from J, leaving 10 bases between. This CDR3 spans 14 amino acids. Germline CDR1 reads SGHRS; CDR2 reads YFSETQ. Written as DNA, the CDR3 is TGCGCCAGCAGCTTGGCCGAGCCCAACTACGAGCAGTACTTC. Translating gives CASSLAEPNYEQYF.

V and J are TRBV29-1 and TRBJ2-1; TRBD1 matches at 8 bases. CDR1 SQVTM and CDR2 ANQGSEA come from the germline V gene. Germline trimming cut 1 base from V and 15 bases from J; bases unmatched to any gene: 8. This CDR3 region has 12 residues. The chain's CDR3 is CSVEATGGKGFF. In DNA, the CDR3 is TGCAGCGTTGAAGCAACAGGGGGGAAAGGGTTCTTC.

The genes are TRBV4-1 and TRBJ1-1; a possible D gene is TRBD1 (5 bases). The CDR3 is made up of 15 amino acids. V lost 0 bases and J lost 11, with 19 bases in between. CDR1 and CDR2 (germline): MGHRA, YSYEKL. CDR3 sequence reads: CASSQDTNRPVGAFF. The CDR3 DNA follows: TGCGCCAGCAGCCAAGATACGAACAGGCCAGTGGGGGCTTTCTTT.

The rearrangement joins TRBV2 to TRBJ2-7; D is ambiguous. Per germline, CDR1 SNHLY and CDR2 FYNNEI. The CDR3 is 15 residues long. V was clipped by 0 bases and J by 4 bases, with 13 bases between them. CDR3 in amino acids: CASSEAWSRNYEQYF. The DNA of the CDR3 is TGTGCCAGCAGTGAAGCGTGGAGTCGCAATTACGAGCAGTACTTC.

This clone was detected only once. The CDR3 loop reads CASSDTRRQGPTGELFF. For the CDR3, the DNA is TGTGCCAGCAGTGACACTAGAAGACAGGGGCCCACCGGGGAGCTGTTTTTT. The chain has TRBV6-1 and TRBJ2-2; 8 bases match TRBD1. CDR1 MNHNS and CDR2 SASEGT come from the germline V gene. V lost 3 bases to trimming and J lost 4 bases; unmatched junction nucleotides: 10. The CDR3 consists of 17 residues.

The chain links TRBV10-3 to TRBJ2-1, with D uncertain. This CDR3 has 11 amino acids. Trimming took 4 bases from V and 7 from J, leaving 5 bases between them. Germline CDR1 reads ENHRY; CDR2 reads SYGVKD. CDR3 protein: CAISVGNEQFF. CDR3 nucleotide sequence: TGTGCCATCAGTGTCGGTAATGAGCAGTTCTTC.

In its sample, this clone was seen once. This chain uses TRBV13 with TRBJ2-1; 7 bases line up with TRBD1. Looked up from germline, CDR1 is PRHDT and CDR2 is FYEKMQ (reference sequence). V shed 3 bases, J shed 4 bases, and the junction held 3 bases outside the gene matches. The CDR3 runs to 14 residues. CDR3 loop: CASSFGTAYNEQFF. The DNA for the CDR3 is TGTGCCAGCAGCTTCGGGACAGCTTACAATGAGCAGTTCTTC.

CDR3 loop: CASSLATGYEQYF. The CDR3 DNA reads TGCGCCAGCAGCTTGGCGACGGGGTACGAGCAGTACTTC. The chain couples TRBV5-1 to TRBJ2-7; D may be TRBD2 (5 bases). The CDR3 is 13 residues long. The germline V and J ends were trimmed by 0 bases and 4 bases, with 8 bases remaining between them. The germline CDR1 and CDR2 sequences are SGHRS and YFSETQ. Full variable domain (missing parts from reference TRBV5-1 and TRBJ2-7): KAGVTQTPRYLIKTRGQQVTLSCSPISGHRSVSWYQQTPGQGLQFLFEYFSETQRNKGNFPGRFSGRQFSNSRSEMNVSTLELGDSALYLCASSLATGYEQYFGPGTRLTVT.

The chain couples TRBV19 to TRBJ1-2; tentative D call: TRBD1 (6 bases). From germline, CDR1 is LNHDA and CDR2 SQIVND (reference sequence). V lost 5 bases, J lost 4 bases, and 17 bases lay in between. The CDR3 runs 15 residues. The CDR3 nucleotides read TGTGCCAGTAGTCCCCCCCAACGGGACATCTATGGCTACACCTTC. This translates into CASSPPQRDIYGYTF.

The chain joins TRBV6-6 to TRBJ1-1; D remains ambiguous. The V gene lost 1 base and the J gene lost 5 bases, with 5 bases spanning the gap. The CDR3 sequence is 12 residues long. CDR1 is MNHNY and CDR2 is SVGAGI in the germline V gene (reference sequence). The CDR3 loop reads CASSYYGTEAFF. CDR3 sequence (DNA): TGTGCCAGCAGTTACTACGGGACTGAAGCTTTCTTT.

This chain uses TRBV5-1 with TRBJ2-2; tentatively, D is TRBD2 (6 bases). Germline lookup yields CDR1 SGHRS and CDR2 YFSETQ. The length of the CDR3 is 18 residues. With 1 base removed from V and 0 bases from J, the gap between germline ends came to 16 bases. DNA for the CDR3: TGCGCCAGCAGCTTGTGGGGGGTAGGTCAGACGAACACCGGGGAGCTGTTTTTT. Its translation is CASSLWGVGQTNTGELFF.

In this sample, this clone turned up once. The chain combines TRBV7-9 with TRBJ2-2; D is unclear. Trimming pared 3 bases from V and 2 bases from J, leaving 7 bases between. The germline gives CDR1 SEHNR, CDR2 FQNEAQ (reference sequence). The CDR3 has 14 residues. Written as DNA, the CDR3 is TGTGCCAGCAGCTTCGAGGCAAACACCGGGGAGCTGTTTTTT. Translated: CASSFEANTGELFF.

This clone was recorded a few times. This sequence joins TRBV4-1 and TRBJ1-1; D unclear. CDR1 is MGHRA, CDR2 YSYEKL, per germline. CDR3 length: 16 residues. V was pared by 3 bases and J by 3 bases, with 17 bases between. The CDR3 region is CASSQITLGGDTEAFF. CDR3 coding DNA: TGCGCCAGCAGCCAGATTACACTGGGAGGAGACACTGAAGCTTTCTTT.

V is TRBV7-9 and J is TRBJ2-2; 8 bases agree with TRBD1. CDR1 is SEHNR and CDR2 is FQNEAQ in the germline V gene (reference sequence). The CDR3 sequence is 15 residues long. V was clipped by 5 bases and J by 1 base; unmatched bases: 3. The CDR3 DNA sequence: TGTGCCAGCAGCCCGGACAGGGAGAACACCGGGGAGCTGTTTTTT. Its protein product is CASSPDRENTGELFF.